These T cell receptor beta chains were read from a single sample in a study of Ad26.COV2.S vaccination and SARS-CoV-2 variants. Here immunoSEQ multiplex PCR was the method, and the copy in TCRdb shows in-frame clones only, minus some. The table includes more than 400,000 clones, less than 95% detected once. This sample comprised peripheral blood, obtained in a trial of Ad26.COV2.S vaccine versus placebo. Receptor source: a person between 18 and 65 years old who received the Ad26.COV2.S COVID-19 vaccine or a placebo. The CDR3 runs from the conserved cysteine through the conserved F or W. D genes are given only for firm matches. Size values are once, few and many counts, or a class for expanded clones, and some rows have none.

abundance	j_gene	d_gene	v_gene	CDR3aa	CDR3nt
once	TRBJ2-5	TRBD2	TRBV5-6	CASSGGLAGVETQYF	TGTGCCAGCAGCGGGGGACTAGCGGGAGTAGAGACCCAGTACTTC
-	TRBJ1-5	TRBD1	TRBV12-5	CATGTGINQPQHF	TGTGCTACCGGGACAGGGATCAATCAGCCCCAGCATTTT
-	TRBJ2-5	-	TRBV7-8	CASSSGGQTGGTQYF	TGTGCCAGCAGCTCAGGCGGTCAAACCGGAGGGACCCAGTACTTC
-	TRBJ2-1	TRBD1	TRBV25-1	CASSAQGQGNNEQFF	TGTGCCAGCAGTGCCCAGGGACAGGGTAACAATGAGCAGTTCTTC
-	TRBJ1-3	-	TRBV30	CAWSTEGNTIYF	TGTGCCTGGTCGACTGAGGGAAACACCATATATTTT
-	TRBJ1-2	-	TRBV6-1	CASSEPPTGRDYTF	TGTGCCAGCAGTGAACCGCCGACAGGTCGAGACTACACCTTC
-	TRBJ2-1	TRBD1	TRBV7-3	CASSWGTGYYNEQFF	TGTGCCAGCAGCTGGGGGACAGGGTACTACAATGAGCAGTTCTTC
-	TRBJ2-4	-	TRBV28	CASSLGPSAKNIQYF	TGTGCCAGCAGTTTGGGGCCTTCGGCCAAAAACATTCAGTACTTC
-	TRBJ2-7	-	TRBV5-1	CASRTGGDYEQYF	TGCGCCAGCAGAACAGGGGGGGACTACGAGCAGTACTTC
-	TRBJ2-2	TRBD1	TRBV9	CASSPGQGRGELFF	TGTGCCAGCAGCCCTGGACAGGGGCGCGGGGAGCTGTTTTTT
-	TRBJ2-1	-	TRBV4-2	CASSQSAGAGRVDEQFF	TGTGCCAGCAGCCAATCAGCAGGGGCCGGCCGGGTTGATGAGCAGTTCTTC
once	TRBJ2-2	TRBD2	TRBV28	CASSLLRVAGWAGELFF	TGTGCCAGCAGCCTCCTCCGGGTAGCGGGATGGGCCGGGGAGCTGTTTTTT
-	TRBJ2-3	TRBD1	TRBV7-8	CASSLTGTGTFTQYF	TGTGCCAGCAGCTTAACCGGGACAGGAACGTTTACGCAGTATTTT